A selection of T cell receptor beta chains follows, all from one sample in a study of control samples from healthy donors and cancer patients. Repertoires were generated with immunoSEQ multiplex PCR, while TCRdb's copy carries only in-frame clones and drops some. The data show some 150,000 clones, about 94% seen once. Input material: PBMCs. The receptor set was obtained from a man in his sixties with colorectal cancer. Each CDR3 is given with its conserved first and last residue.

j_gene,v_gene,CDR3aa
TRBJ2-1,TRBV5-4,CASSGSVRTVAYNEQFF
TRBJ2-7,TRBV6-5,CASRTSGGTGEQYF
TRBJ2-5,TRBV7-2,CASSLVASGGQETQYF
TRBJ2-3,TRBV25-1,CASSDLSLAVDTQYF
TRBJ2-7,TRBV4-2,CASSQEGSYEQYF
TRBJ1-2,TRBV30,CAWSSQGDYGYTF
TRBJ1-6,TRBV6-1,CASSEALNSPLHF
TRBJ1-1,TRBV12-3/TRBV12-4,CASSLHQGEAFF
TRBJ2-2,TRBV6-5,CASSYRENTGELFF
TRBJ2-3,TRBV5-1,CASSLATGRGTDTQYF
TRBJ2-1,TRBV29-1,CSVDSDNEQFF
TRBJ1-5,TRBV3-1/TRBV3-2,CASSQERSVVHF
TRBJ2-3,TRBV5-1,CASSSTGEYWTDTQYF
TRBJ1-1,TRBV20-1,CSASTDRRVRNTEAFF
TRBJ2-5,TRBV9,CASSVGGSGGADFRETQYF
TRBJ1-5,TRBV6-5,CASSYGSNQPQHF
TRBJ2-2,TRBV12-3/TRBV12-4,CASSFGGPGELFF
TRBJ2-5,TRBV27,CASSLSWGATETQYF
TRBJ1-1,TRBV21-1,CASSKAKKLAGQGGSEAFF
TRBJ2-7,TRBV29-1,CSVSKPFYEQYF
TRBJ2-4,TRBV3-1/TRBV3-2,CASSTVDGAKNIQYF
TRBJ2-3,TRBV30,CAWSVGQRTDTQYF
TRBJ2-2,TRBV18,CASSPIDTGELFF
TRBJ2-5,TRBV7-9,CASSPGQATTQYF
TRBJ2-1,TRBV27,CASSPGTSGNNEQFF
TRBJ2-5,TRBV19,CASSISPGGETQYF
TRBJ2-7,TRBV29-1,CSAGTGGFEQYF
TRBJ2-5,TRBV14,CASSRDIVLQETQYF
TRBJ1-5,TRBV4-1,CASSQEGPLAGQPQHF
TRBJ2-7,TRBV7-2,CASSFQGDGEQYF
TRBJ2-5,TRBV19,CASSTNPGQVETQYF
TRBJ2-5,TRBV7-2,CASSFSGRLGETQYF
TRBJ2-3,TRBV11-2,CASSLGGGADTQYF
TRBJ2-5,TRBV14,CASSQDHTETQYF
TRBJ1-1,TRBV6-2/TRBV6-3,CASSSRTGEGRTEAFF
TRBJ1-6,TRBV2,CASSLGQGVFSPLHF
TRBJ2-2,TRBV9,CASSVLAGANTGELFF